Listed below are T cell receptor beta chains from one sample, sequenced in a study of tumor-infiltrating lymphocytes in primary liver carcinoma. One entry per CDR3 protein, called by TCRdb with MiXCR from the multiplex PCR reads. The sample shows a few hundred thousand distinct CDR3 sequences, 50% to 75% of them seen only once. The sequenced sample consisted of peripheral blood. The receptors shown here come from a woman younger than 45 with primary liver carcinoma and hepatitis B virus infection. Each CDR3 is given with its conserved first and last residue. D genes are given only for firm matches. Clone size appears in some rows only: once, few, many, or a class for an expanded clone.

>TRBV10-3|.|TRBJ2-1|.
TGTGCCATCAGTGAGTCTGGTCTCATCTACAATGAGCAGTTCTTC
CAISESGLIYNEQFF
>TRBV11-2|.|TRBJ2-4|TRBD1
TGTGCTGGCCGGGACAGGTGCGACATTCAGTACTTC
CAGRDRCDIQYF
>TRBV4-3|.|TRBJ2-6|.
TGCGCCACCAGCCAAGATAAAGCTGGGGCCAACGTCCTGACTTTC
CATSQDKAGANVLTF
>TRBV28|once|TRBJ1-1|.
TGTGCCAGCAGTTTGTTACCGCAGAACACTGAAGCTTTCTTT
CASSLLPQNTEAFF
>TRBV5-6|.|TRBJ2-1|TRBD2
TGTGCCAGCGGCTTGGGTGGCGGGAGGCCCCTACGGAATGAGCAGTTCTTC
CASGLGGGRPLRNEQFF
>TRBV4-3|.|TRBJ2-1|TRBD1
TGCGCCAGCAGCCAAGATCTTTGGCCGGGGACAGGGTTTTACAATGAGCAGTTCTTC
CASSQDLWPGTGFYNEQFF
>TRBV4-1|many|TRBJ1-5|.
TGCGCCAGCAGCCACTCTGGTGGGATCGATCAGCCCCAGCATTTT
CASSHSGGIDQPQHF
>TRBV7-8|.|TRBJ2-7|.
TGTGCCAGCAGCTTAGATGCCACACAGTATGAGCAGTACTTC
CASSLDATQYEQYF
>TRBV12-3/TRBV12-4|.|TRBJ1-1|.
TGTGCCAGCAGAGTTCGGGGGCCGACCTCCTTGACCGCCCCAAACACTGAAGCTTTCTTT
CASRVRGPTSLTAPNTEAFF
>TRBV12-3/TRBV12-4|.|TRBJ1-1|.
TGTGCCGGCAGTTTACCGGGACAAGTAAAAGCTTCCTTT
CAGSLPGQVKASF
>TRBV29-1|many|TRBJ2-3|TRBD1
TGCAGCGCCTCAATCGGGACAGGACCCGGGGATACGCAGTATTTT
CSASIGTGPGDTQYF
>TRBV1|.|TRBJ2-1|.
TGCACCAGCAGCCAAGATAGTGAAGGGGGGCGGCCGGAGCGTCTCCGTAATGAGCAGTTCTTC
CTSSQDSEGGRPERLRNEQFF
>TRBV4-2|.|TRBJ2-5|TRBD2
TGTGCCAGCAGCCAAGGACTAGCTGGAAGGTTGGAGACCCAGTACTTC
CASSQGLAGRLETQYF
>TRBV11-2|.|TRBJ1-6|.
TGTGCCAGCAGCCTGAACGGGGCCAATTCACCCCTCCACTTT
CASSLNGANSPLHF
>TRBV28|.|TRBJ1-1|TRBD1
TGTGCCAGCAGCCTTACACAGGGGGTACCTACTACCTCGAACACTGAAGCTTTCTTT
CASSLTQGVPTTSNTEAFF
>TRBV6-2/TRBV6-3|many|TRBJ2-3|.
TGTGCCAGCAGACTGGACAGACTTTTCACAGATACGCAGTATTTT
CASRLDRLFTDTQYF
>TRBV11-1|.|TRBJ1-2|TRBD1
TGTGCCAGCAAGGATCAGGGGGCGGGCTATGGATACACCTTC
CASKDQGAGYGYTF
>TRBV10-2|once|TRBJ2-5|TRBD2
TGCGCCAGCGGTGAGTTAGAAGCGGGAGTACAAGAGACCCAGTACTTC
CASGELEAGVQETQYF
>TRBV5-4|few|TRBJ2-7|TRBD2
TGTGCCAGCAGCTTGGAGGGACTAGGTAGCTACGAGCAGTACTTC
CASSLEGLGSYEQYF
>TRBV6-1|.|TRBJ2-3|TRBD2
TGTGCCAGCAGACCCAGACAGGGTCAGACTAGCGGGAGATCGTATACGCAGTATTTT
CASRPRQGQTSGRSYTQYF
>TRBV12-3/TRBV12-4|.|TRBJ2-1|TRBD2
TGTGCCAGCAGTTTAAGGGGCCGGGACGGATTAGTCGGGAGGGTCTGCAATGAGCAGTTCTTC
CASSLRGRDGLVGRVCNEQFF
>TRBV6-5|.|TRBJ2-7|TRBD1
TGTGCCAGTCAGTCCGTGACAGGGGCCCCCCTTGGCGAGCAGTACTTC
CASQSVTGAPLGEQYF
>TRBV6-2/TRBV6-3|few|TRBJ2-3|TRBD1
TGTGCCAGCAGCTGGACAGGGGTTCGCACAGATACGCAGTATTTT
CASSWTGVRTDTQYF
>TRBV6-5|.|TRBJ2-4|TRBD1
TGTGCCAGCAGCGACAGGGCCCTAGCCAGAAACATTCAGTACTTC
CASSDRALARNIQYF
>TRBV5-6|few|TRBJ2-5|TRBD1
TGTGCCAGCACCCGCTACGGACAGGGGGAGGGTGAGACCCGGTACTTC
CASTRYGQGEGETRYF
>TRBV29-1|.|TRBJ1-1|.
TGCAGCGTTTTGGACTACAGGGTCCGCCCGATGGACACTGAAGCTTTCTTT
CSVLDYRVRPMDTEAFF
>TRBV6-5|.|TRBJ1-2|.
TGTGCCAGCAGTCTCAACGGGGGGGGCGAGTATGTCTACACCTTC
CASSLNGGGEYVYTF
>TRBV11-2|few|TRBJ2-1|.
TGTGCCAACAGCTTAGATTCGAAACTAGCATCGGGCAATGAGCAGTTCTTC
CANSLDSKLASGNEQFF
>TRBV6-5|few|TRBJ2-5|TRBD2
TGTGCCAGCAGTACTAGCGGGACGGAGACCCAGTACTTC
CASSTSGTETQYF
>TRBV4-3|.|TRBJ2-3|.
TGCACCAGCAGCCAAGAGCACCCAGCAGATACGCAGTATTTT
CTSSQEHPADTQYF
>TRBV6-1|.|TRBJ1-2|.
TGTGCCAGCAGTGAGCAGCCAGGGCGTTCTAACTATGGCTACACCTTC
CASSEQPGRSNYGYTF
>TRBV4-1|.|TRBJ1-1|TRBD1
TGCGCCAGCAGCCTGGGACAGGGGAACTCTGAAGCTTTCTTT
CASSLGQGNSEAFF
>TRBV20-1|.|TRBJ2-6|TRBD1
TGCAGTGCTTGGGACAGGGGCGGGGTCGACGTCCTGACTTTC
CSAWDRGGVDVLTF
>TRBV5-5|once|TRBJ2-7|.
TGTGCCAGCAGCTTCTGGCTGGAGGCCCGCTACGAGCAGTACTTC
CASSFWLEARYEQYF
>TRBV5-1|.|TRBJ2-2|.
TGCGCCAGCAGCCCGGGGGCTTATGACACCGGGGAGCTGTTTTTT
CASSPGAYDTGELFF
>TRBV5-5|.|TRBJ2-3|.
TGTGCCAGCAGCTTGGCTCTGACCACAGATACGCAGTATTTT
CASSLALTTDTQYF
>TRBV6-2/TRBV6-3|many|TRBJ2-7|.
TGTGCCAGCAGTTACTCGGGACCTTCCGAAGAGCAGTACTTC
CASSYSGPSEEQYF
>TRBV6-2/TRBV6-3|.|TRBJ1-1|.
TGTGCCAGCAGTTCCAAAAATACCGGGGGCACTGAAGCTTTCTTT
CASSSKNTGGTEAFF
>TRBV14|many|TRBJ2-2|.
TGTGCCAGCAGCCAAGATAAGTCTCTCCCTGGTACCGGGGAGCTGTTTTTT
CASSQDKSLPGTGELFF
>TRBV6-1|.|TRBJ2-2|.
TGCGCCAGCAGAATCGGACTCCTGAACACCGGGGAGCTGTTTTTT
CASRIGLLNTGELFF
>TRBV7-9|many|TRBJ2-3|TRBD2
TGTGCCAGCAGCATCCTAGCGGGAGACGCAGATACGCAGTATTTT
CASSILAGDADTQYF
>TRBV28|few|TRBJ2-4|.
TGTGCCAGCAGTTTAATGGGCGGTAAAAACATTCAGTACTTC
CASSLMGGKNIQYF
>TRBV6-5|.|TRBJ2-5|TRBD2
TGTGCCAGCAGTTACTCGTGGGCAGGGAGGGGGACCCAGTACTTC
CASSYSWAGRGTQYF
>TRBV6-5|few|TRBJ2-3|.
TGTGCCAGCAGTTACGGGGCTACCACAGATACGCAGTATTTT
CASSYGATTDTQYF
>TRBV11-2|.|TRBJ2-3|.
TGTGCCAGCAGCTCCTATGGCACAGGTACGCAGTATTTT
CASSSYGTGTQYF
>TRBV28|.|TRBJ2-3|TRBD2
TGTGCCAGCAGTTTCCCAGCGGGGGGCACAGATACGCAGTATTTT
CASSFPAGGTDTQYF